This T cell receptor (beta chain) was sequenced during a study of cytomegalovirus exposure and HLA in healthy donors. General observations from the study: Per published reports, the classifier diagnosed cytomegalovirus status with high specificity and sensitivity. Reports indicate that TCR beta sequences accurately predicted the HLA-A and HLA-B alleles of most subjects.

About this clone itself: What it binds is not known.

This PCR relied on a set of 60 Vbeta primers and 13 Jbeta primers. Sequencing was performed with immunoSEQ multiplex PCR; in TCRdb, only in-frame clones are kept and a portion is missing. The sample lists 200,000 or so clones; about 81% were seen once. The CDR3 has 11 amino acids. The germline gives CDR1 LNHNV, CDR2 YYDKDF (reference sequence). The V gene lost 5 bases and the J gene lost 10 bases, with 8 bases spanning the gap. Sequencing was done on a sample of PBMCs. The V call is TRBV15, the J call TRBJ1-4; TRBD1 is a possible D gene (6 bases). This receptor was taken from a woman aged 40-49 years in good health and CMV-seronegative. CDR3 nucleotides: TGTGCCACCAGCGAACAGGGAAAACTGTTTTTT. As protein: CATSEQGKLFF.